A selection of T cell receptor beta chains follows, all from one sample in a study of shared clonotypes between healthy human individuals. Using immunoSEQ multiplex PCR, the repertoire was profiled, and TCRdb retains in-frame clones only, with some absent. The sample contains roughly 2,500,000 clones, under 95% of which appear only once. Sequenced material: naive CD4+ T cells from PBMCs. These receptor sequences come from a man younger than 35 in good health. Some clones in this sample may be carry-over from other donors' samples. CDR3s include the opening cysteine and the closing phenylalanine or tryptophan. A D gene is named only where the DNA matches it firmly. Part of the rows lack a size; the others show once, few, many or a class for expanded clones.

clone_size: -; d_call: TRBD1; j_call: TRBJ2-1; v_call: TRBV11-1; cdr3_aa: CASSLGRGQGGFF; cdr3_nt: TGTGCCAGCAGCTTAGGGAGAGGACAGGGTGGGTTCTTC
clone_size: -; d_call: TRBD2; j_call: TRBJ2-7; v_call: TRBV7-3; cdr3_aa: CASSLGSGGPYEQYF; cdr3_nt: TGTGCCAGCAGCTTAGGTAGCGGGGGGCCCTACGAGCAGTACTTC
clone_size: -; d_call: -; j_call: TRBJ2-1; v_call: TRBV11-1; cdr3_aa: CASSLVQSSYNEQFF; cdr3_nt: TGTGCCAGCAGCTTAGTCCAAAGCTCCTACAATGAGCAGTTCTTC
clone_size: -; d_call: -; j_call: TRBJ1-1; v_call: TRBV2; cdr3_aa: CASSHSGVGGTEAFF; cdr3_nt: TGTGCCAGCAGCCATTCCGGGGTTGGGGGCACTGAAGCTTTCTTT
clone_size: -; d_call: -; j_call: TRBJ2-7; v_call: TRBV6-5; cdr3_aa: CASSYGDNSYEQYF; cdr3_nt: TGTGCCAGCAGTTACGGGGACAACTCCTACGAGCAGTACTTC
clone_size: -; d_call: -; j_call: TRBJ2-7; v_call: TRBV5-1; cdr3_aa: CASSLDREYTEQYF; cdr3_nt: TGCGCCAGCAGCTTGGACCGGGAGTATACAGAGCAGTACTTC
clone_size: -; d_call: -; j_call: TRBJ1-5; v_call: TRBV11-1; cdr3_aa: CASQSYQPQHF; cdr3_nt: TGTGCCAGCCAAAGCTATCAGCCCCAGCATTTT
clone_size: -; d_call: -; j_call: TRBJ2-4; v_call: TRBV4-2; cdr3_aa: CASSQEIAGRDNIQYF; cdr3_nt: TGTGCCAGCAGCCAAGAAATTGCGGGACGGGACAACATTCAGTACTTC
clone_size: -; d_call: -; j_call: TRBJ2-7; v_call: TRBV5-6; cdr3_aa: CASRPSLVSYEQYF; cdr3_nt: TGTGCCAGCCGACCCAGTCTAGTATCCTACGAGCAGTACTTC
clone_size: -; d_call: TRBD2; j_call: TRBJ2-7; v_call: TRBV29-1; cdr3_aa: CSVGPLAGTGEQYF; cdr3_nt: TGCAGCGTTGGACCTCTAGCGGGAACGGGCGAGCAGTACTTC
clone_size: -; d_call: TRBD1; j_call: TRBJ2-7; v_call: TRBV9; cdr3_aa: CASSKTWTGGYEQYF; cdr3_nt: TGTGCCAGCAGCAAGACTTGGACAGGGGGCTACGAGCAGTACTTC
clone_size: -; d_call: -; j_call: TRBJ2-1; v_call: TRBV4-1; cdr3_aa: CASSQGGTKVGEQFF; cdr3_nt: TGCGCCAGCAGCCAAGGGGGTACTAAAGTGGGTGAGCAGTTCTTC
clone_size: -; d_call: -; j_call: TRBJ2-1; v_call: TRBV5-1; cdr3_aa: CASSLGPQGNNEQFF; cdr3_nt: TGCGCCAGCAGCTTAGGACCTCAGGGCAACAATGAGCAGTTCTTC
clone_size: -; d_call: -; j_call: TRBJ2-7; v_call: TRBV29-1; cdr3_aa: CSVDLAVGGKQYF; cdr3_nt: TGCAGCGTTGATCTTGCGGTGGGGGGAAAGCAGTACTTC
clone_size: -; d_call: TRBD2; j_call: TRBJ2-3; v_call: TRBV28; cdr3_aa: CAASGPRGTQYF; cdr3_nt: TGTGCCGCTAGCGGACCACGGGGTACGCAGTATTTT
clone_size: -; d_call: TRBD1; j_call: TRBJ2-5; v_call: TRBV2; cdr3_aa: CASSDLDRGGETQYF; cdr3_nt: TGTGCCAGCAGTGATTTGGACAGGGGCGGGGAGACCCAGTACTTC
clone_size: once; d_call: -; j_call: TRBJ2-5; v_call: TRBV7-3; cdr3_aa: CASSPSGETQYF; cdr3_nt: TGTGCCAGCAGCCCAAGTGGGGAGACCCAGTACTTC
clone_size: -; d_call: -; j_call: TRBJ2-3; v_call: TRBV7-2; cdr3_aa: CASSLRRGDTQYF; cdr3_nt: TGTGCCAGCAGCCTAAGACGGGGAGATACGCAGTATTTT
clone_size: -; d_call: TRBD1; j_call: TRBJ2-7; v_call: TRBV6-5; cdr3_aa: CATSYGQGTNEQYF; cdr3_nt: TGTGCCACCTCGTACGGACAGGGCACGAACGAGCAGTACTTC
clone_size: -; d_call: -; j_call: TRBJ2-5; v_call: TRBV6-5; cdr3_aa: CASSYPTEQETQYF; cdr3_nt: TGTGCCAGCAGTTACCCGACAGAGCAAGAGACCCAGTACTTC